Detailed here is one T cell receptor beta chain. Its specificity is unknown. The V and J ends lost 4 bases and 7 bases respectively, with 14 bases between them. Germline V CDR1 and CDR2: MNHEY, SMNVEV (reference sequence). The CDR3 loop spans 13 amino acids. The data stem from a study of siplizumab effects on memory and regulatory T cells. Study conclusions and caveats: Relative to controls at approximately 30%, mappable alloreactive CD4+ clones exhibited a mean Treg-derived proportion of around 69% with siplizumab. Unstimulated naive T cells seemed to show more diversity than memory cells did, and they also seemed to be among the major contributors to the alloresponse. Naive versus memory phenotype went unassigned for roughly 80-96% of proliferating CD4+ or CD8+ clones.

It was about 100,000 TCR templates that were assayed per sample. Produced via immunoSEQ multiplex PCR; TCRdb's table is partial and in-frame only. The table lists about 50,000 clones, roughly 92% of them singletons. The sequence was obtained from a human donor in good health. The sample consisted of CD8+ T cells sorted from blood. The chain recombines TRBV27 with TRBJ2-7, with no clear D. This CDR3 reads CASSSGSVVEQYF. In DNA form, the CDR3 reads TGTGCCAGCAGTTCCGGGTCGGTGGTGGAGCAGTACTTC.